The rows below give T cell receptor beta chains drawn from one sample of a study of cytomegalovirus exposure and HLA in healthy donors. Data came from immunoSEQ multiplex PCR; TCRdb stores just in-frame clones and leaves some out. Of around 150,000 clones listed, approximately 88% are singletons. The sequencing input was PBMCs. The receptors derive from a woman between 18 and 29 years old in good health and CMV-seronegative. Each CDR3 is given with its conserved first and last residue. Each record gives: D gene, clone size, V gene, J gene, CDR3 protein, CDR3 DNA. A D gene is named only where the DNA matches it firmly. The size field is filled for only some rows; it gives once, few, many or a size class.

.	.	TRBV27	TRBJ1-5	CASSLNRYQPQHF	TGTGCCAGCAGTTTAAACAGGTATCAGCCCCAGCATTTT
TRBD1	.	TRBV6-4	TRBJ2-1	CASSDSTGGFNEQFF	TGTGCCAGCAGTGACTCGACAGGGGGCTTCAATGAGCAGTTCTTC
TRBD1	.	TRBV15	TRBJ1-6	CATSRAPGTGASPLHF	TGTGCCACCAGCAGAGCCCCAGGGACAGGGGCTTCACCCCTCCACTTT
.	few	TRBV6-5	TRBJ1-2	CASSYSAGGIDGYTF	TGTGCCAGCAGTTACTCCGCGGGGGGAATAGATGGCTACACCTTC
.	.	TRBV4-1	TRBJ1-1	CASSQDAGAAGTEAFF	TGCGCCAGCAGCCAAGATGCGGGGGCGGCTGGGACTGAAGCTTTCTTT
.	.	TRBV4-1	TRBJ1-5	CASSPQEGVQPQHF	TGCGCCAGCAGCCCTCAAGAAGGGGTCCAGCCCCAGCATTTT
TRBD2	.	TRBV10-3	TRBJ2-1	CAISGLAGGINEQFF	TGTGCCATCAGTGGACTAGCGGGGGGAATTAATGAGCAGTTCTTC
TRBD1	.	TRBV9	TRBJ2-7	CASSETGSREQYF	TGTGCCAGCAGCGAGACAGGGTCTAGGGAGCAGTACTTC
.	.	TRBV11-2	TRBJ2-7	CASSLVPGSYEQYF	TGTGCCAGCAGCTTAGTTCCGGGGTCCTACGAGCAGTACTTC
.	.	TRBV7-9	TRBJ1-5	CASSLTGVQPQHF	TGTGCCAGCAGCCTAACCGGGGTCCAGCCCCAGCATTTT
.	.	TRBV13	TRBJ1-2	CASSPRELSYGYTF	TGTGCCAGCAGCCCGAGGGAGCTAAGCTATGGCTACACCTTC
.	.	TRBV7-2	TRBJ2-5	CASSFSRQETQYF	TGTGCCAGCAGCTTTTCCAGGCAAGAGACCCAGTACTTC
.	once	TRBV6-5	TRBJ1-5	CASSVNRQNQPQHF	TGTGCCAGCAGTGTAAACAGACAAAATCAGCCCCAGCATTTT
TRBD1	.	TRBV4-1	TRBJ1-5	CASSPSGGYQPQHF	TGCGCCAGCAGCCCATCAGGGGGCTATCAGCCCCAGCATTTT
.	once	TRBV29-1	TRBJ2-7	CSVEDPGVTYEQYF	TGCAGCGTTGAAGATCCCGGAGTAACCTACGAGCAGTACTTC
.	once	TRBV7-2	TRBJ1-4	CASSLPGEAEKLFF	TGTGCCAGCAGCTTACCGGGGGAGGCTGAAAAACTGTTTTTT
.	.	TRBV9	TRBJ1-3	CASSVGWDISGNTIYF	TGTGCCAGCAGCGTAGGATGGGACATCTCTGGAAACACCATATATTTT
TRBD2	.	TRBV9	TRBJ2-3	CASGAPGGNTDTQYF	TGTGCCAGCGGAGCACCGGGGGGGAACACAGATACGCAGTATTTT
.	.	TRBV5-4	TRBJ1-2	CASSLAGGSGYTF	TGTGCCAGCAGCTTGGCAGGTGGAAGTGGCTACACCTTC
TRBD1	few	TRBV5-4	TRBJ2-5	CASSLIQGKTQYF	TGTGCCAGCAGCTTGATACAGGGGAAGACCCAGTACTTC
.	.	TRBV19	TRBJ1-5	CASSRQRNQPQHF	TGTGCCAGTTCCCGACAGCGCAATCAGCCCCAGCATTTT
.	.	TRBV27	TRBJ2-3	CASSFSRTDTQYF	TGTGCCAGCAGTTTCTCCCGGACAGATACGCAGTATTTT
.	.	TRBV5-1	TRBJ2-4	CASSLEAGSGKNIQYF	TGCGCCAGCAGCTTGGAAGCAGGGTCGGGCAAAAACATTCAGTACTTC
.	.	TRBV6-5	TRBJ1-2	CASSNGQSYGYTF	TGTGCCAGCAGCAATGGACAGAGCTATGGCTACACCTTC
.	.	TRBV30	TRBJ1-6	CAWSEGSGGLRGSPLHF	TGTGCCTGGAGTGAAGGATCGGGGGGGCTTCGTGGTTCACCCCTCCACTTT
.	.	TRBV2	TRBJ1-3	CASTPGRQHSGNTIYF	TGTGCCAGCACCCCAGGGCGGCAGCACTCTGGAAACACCATATATTTT